The 24 T cell receptor beta chains reported below all come from one sample, sequenced in a study of blood T cell repertoires in COVID-19. Repertoires were generated with immunoSEQ multiplex PCR, while TCRdb's copy carries only in-frame clones and drops some. Of about 170,000 clones in the sample, under 85% were seen once. The sequenced material came from peripheral blood. Receptors originate from a man aged 70-80 years with acute or convalescent COVID-19.

This clone showed up just a few times. The chain carries TRBV27 and TRBJ2-5; 7 bases agree with TRBD2. Germline V lookup: CDR1 MNHEY, CDR2 SMNVEV (reference sequence). V shed 6 bases, J shed 4 bases, and the junction held 20 bases outside the gene matches. CDR3 size: 18 residues. CDR3 coding DNA: TGTGCCAGCAGCCCTTTAATGGCGGAGCGGGAAAGTCGAGAGACCCAGTACTTC. This gives the protein CASSPLMAERESRETQYF.

CDR3 bases: TGTGCCATCAGACAGGGGAGTTTTGGAAACTATGGCTACACCTTC. It yields the protein CAIRQGSFGNYGYTF. V is TRBV10-3 and J is TRBJ1-2; 7 bases align to TRBD1. Trimming cost V 6 bases and J 2 bases; bases outside gene matches: 9. This CDR3 is built from 15 residues. The germline V gene has CDR1 ENHRY and CDR2 SYGVKD.

The V and J genes are TRBV30 and TRBJ2-7; D is possibly TRBD2 (6 bases). V was shortened by 4 bases and J by 7 bases, with 20 bases between the two germline ends. This CDR3 has 14 residues. CDR1 and CDR2 from the germline V gene are GTSNPN and SVGIG (reference sequence). The CDR3 DNA reads TGTGCCTGGAAAACCGGGACTTTTTCGCGGGAGCAGTACTTC. Its protein is CAWKTGTFSREQYF.

The J gene is TRBJ2-5, the V gene TRBV5-5; TRBD1 might be the D (5 bases). The germline V and J ends were trimmed by 7 bases and 5 bases, with 21 bases remaining between them. Germline CDR1 and CDR2: SGHKS and YYEKEE (reference sequence). The CDR3 has 15 amino acids. The CDR3 reads CASSGLAGPGETQYF. The CDR3 bases are TGTGCCAGCTCTGGCCTGGCAGGGCCCGGGGAGACCCAGTACTTC.

The chain joins TRBV5-6 to TRBJ2-1; perhaps TRBD2 as D (5 bases). V lost 4 bases to trimming and J lost 9 bases, with 14 bases between them. CDR3 length: 13 amino acids. CDR1 SGHDT and CDR2 YYEEEE come from the germline V gene. CDR3 in DNA: TGTGCCAGCAGCCGATACGAGGGCGGTGAGCAGTTCTTC. Amino acids: CASSRYEGGEQFF.

This clone showed up just a few times. The DNA of the CDR3 is TGTGCCAGCCGCCGGGAATTTAGCTCCTACGAGCAGTACTTC. Amino acid sequence: CASRREFSSYEQYF. The rearrangement links TRBV2 to TRBJ2-7, with D perhaps TRBD2 (5 bases). Per germline, CDR1 SNHLY and CDR2 FYNNEI. There are 14 residues in the CDR3. Trimming cost V 8 bases and J 0 bases, with 14 bases left between them.

The table lists this clone with a few counts. V is TRBV28 and J is TRBJ1-1; D unresolved. Germline CDR1 reads MDHEN; CDR2 reads SYDVKM. Deletions cut 6 bases from V and 2 bases from J, with 10 bases between. The length of the CDR3 is 13 residues. This chain's CDR3 is CASRADLNTEAFF. DNA for the CDR3: TGTGCCAGCAGGGCGGACTTAAACACTGAAGCTTTCTTT.

This sequence joins TRBV11-3 and TRBJ2-7; 11 bases match TRBD2. Unmatched junction bases numbered 5, after V lost 5 bases and J lost 5 bases. Germline loops: CDR1 SGHNT, CDR2 YENEEA. CDR3 length: 14 residues. The CDR3, as DNA: TGTGCCAGCAGCGTACTAGCGGGAGAGGACGAGCAGTACTTC. It yields the protein CASSVLAGEDEQYF.

This chain's CDR3 is CASTPAEAGELFF. Here the CDR3 DNA reads TGTGCCAGTACCCCCGCGGAGGCCGGGGAGCTGTTTTTT. The chain recombines TRBV19 with TRBJ2-2; maybe TRBD2 (5 bases). Germline-derived CDR1 and CDR2 are LNHDA and SQIVND (reference sequence). Trimming stripped 7 bases from V and 6 bases from J, with 12 bases between. The CDR3 is made up of 13 amino acids.

This chain links TRBV2 with TRBJ1-5; TRBD1 is a possible D gene (5 bases). The CDR3 is made up of 16 amino acids. Germline CDR1 SNHLY, CDR2 FYNNEI. Trimming pared 8 bases from V and 0 bases from J, leaving 17 bases between. The CDR3 coding sequence is TGTGCCAGCCATGGCGGAGGGGAATATAGCAATCAGCCCCAGCATTTT. It encodes CASHGGGEYSNQPQHF.

The chain carries TRBV6-5 and TRBJ1-5; a possible D gene is TRBD1 (6 bases). The V gene lost 5 bases and the J gene lost 2 bases, with 13 bases spanning the gap. Germline CDR1 and CDR2: MNHEY and SVGAGI. The CDR3 consists of 15 residues. CDR3 amino acids: CASSLAGAGNQPQHF. DNA for the CDR3: TGTGCCAGCAGTCTCGCAGGGGCTGGCAATCAGCCCCAGCATTTT.

The chain joins TRBV24-1 to TRBJ2-2; D call uncertain. CDR1 and CDR2 (germline): KGHDR, SFDVKD. Trimming cost V 4 bases and J 8 bases, with 10 bases left between them. The CDR3 loop spans 13 amino acids. The CDR3 here is CATSEILSGELFF. The CDR3 nucleotides are TGTGCCACCAGTGAAATCCTTTCGGGGGAGCTGTTTTTT.

The chain couples TRBV25-1 to TRBJ1-3, with 9 bases matching TRBD1. There are 15 residues in the CDR3. With V trimmed by 4 bases and J by 11 bases, 12 bases remained unmatched. Germline lookup yields CDR1 MGHDK and CDR2 SYGVNS. The CDR3: CASSGTPGQGLSIYF. The CDR3 nucleotides are TGTGCCAGCAGTGGAACTCCGGGACAGGGTTTATCCATATATTTT.

The chain couples TRBV7-7 to TRBJ2-7, with 8 bases lining up with TRBD1. Trimming cost V 5 bases and J 1 base; bases outside gene matches: 7. The CDR3 is 15 amino acids. The V gene's germline CDR1 is SSHAT and CDR2 FNYEAQ (reference sequence). CDR3 in amino acids: CASSILRGPSYEQYF. CDR3 coding DNA: TGTGCCAGCAGCATCCTCAGGGGGCCTTCCTACGAGCAGTACTTC.

The rearrangement links TRBV6-6 to TRBJ2-7; 7 bases match TRBD2. Per the germline V gene, CDR1 is MNHNY and CDR2 is SVGAGI (reference sequence). J lost 4 bases, V lost 7 bases, and 7 bases had no gene match. This CDR3 region has 13 residues. The CDR3 loop reads CASTPGTKYEQYF. CDR3 DNA: TGTGCCAGCACTCCAGGGACTAAGTACGAGCAGTACTTC.

V is TRBV7-9 and J is TRBJ2-1; D perhaps matches TRBD1 (7 bases). The V and J ends lost 7 bases and 8 bases respectively, with 15 bases between them. This CDR3 has 13 amino acids. Germline V lookup: CDR1 SEHNR, CDR2 FQNEAQ (reference sequence). DNA for the CDR3: TGTGCCAGCACCCCAGGGGGGTTGCATGAGCAGTTCTTC. It specifies CASTPGGLHEQFF.

The rearrangement joins TRBV7-9 to TRBJ2-6; D is unclear. The CDR3 runs 14 residues. The V end was cut by 4 bases, the J end by 2 bases, with 6 bases between. Germline V gene sequence: CDR1 SEHNR, CDR2 FQNEAQ (reference sequence). The CDR3: CASSSTTGANVLTF. As DNA, the CDR3 is TGTGCCAGCAGCTCGACAACTGGGGCCAACGTCCTGACTTTC.

This chain connects TRBV3-1 (or the pseudogene TRBV3-2) to TRBJ2-1, with 9 bases identical to TRBD2. Germline CDR1 reads LGHDT; CDR2 reads YNNKEL (reference sequence). V was pared by 0 bases and J by 0 bases, with 6 bases of the junction left unmatched. The CDR3 sequence is 18 residues long. CDR3 amino acids: CASSQEGGGGGSYNEQFF. The CDR3 DNA sequence: TGTGCCAGCAGCCAAGAAGGGGGCGGGGGGGGCTCCTACAATGAGCAGTTCTTC.

V usage is TRBV6-1 and J usage is TRBJ2-7, with 7 bases that match TRBD2. After removal of 1 base from V and 5 bases from J, the junction contained 11 bases not matched to a gene. This CDR3 is 16 amino acids long. Germline CDR1 reads MNHNS; CDR2 reads SASEGT. The CDR3 loop is CASSEVQALRGDEQYF. CDR3 DNA: TGTGCCAGCAGTGAAGTGCAGGCTCTCCGGGGGGACGAGCAGTACTTC.

By proportion, this clone is medium-sized. V usage is TRBV2 and J usage is TRBJ2-7, with D unclear. The germline V gene has CDR1 SNHLY and CDR2 FYNNEI. The CDR3 loop spans 13 amino acids. The germline V and J ends were trimmed by 4 bases and 2 bases, with 9 bases remaining between them. CDR3 amino acids: CASSAGPAYEQYF. As DNA, the CDR3 is TGTGCCAGCAGTGCCGGTCCGGCCTACGAGCAGTACTTC.

The chain is built from TRBV15 and TRBJ2-2; 12 bases match TRBD2. Germline V gene lookup returns CDR1 LNHNV and CDR2 YYDKDF (reference sequence). V shed 1 base, J shed 7 bases, and the junction held 4 bases outside the gene matches. This CDR3 has 16 amino acids. The CDR3: CATSRVLAGGGGELFF. The CDR3 DNA reads as TGTGCCACCAGCAGAGTACTAGCGGGGGGCGGCGGGGAGCTGTTTTTT.

The gene calls are TRBV5-1 and TRBJ1-2, with D maybe TRBD1 (5 bases). V gave up 3 bases and J gave up 6 bases, with 9 bases separating them. The CDR3 loop spans 12 amino acids. Germline V gene lookup returns CDR1 SGHRS and CDR2 YFSETQ. CDR3 DNA: TGCGCCAGCAGCTCCCTCAGGGATGGCTACACCTTC. Protein sequence: CASSSLRDGYTF.

This chain connects TRBV11-2 to TRBJ1-5; D uncertain. This CDR3 spans 16 amino acids. The V end was cut by 5 bases, the J end by 0 bases, with 14 bases between. The V gene's germline CDR1 is SGHAT and CDR2 FQNNGV. In nucleotides, the CDR3 is TGTGCCAGCAGCACCGTCAGCGCGTATAGCAATCAGCCCCAGCATTTT. Its protein is CASSTVSAYSNQPQHF. Looking up the rest from reference TRBV11-2 and TRBJ1-5 gives the full variable domain: EAGVAQSPRYKIIEKRQSVAFWCNPISGHATLYWYQQILGQGPKLLIQFQNNGVVDDSQLPKDRFSAERLKGVDSTLKIQPAKLEDSAVYLCASSTVSAYSNQPQHFGDGTRLSIL.

CDR3 in DNA: TGTGCCAGCAGCTCCCAGGGTCCAGATACGCAGTATTTT. Translated: CASSSQGPDTQYF. The chain has TRBV11-1 and TRBJ2-3; TRBD1 is a possible D gene (5 bases). This CDR3 is 13 amino acids long. Germline CDR1 is SGHAT and CDR2 is FQDESV (reference sequence). Trimming removed 4 bases from V and 4 bases from J, with 9 bases in between.